The entry below describes one T cell receptor beta chain. The germline gives CDR1 MNHEY, CDR2 SVGAGI. V lost 0 bases and J lost 7, with 15 bases in between. The length of the CDR3 is 16 residues. The data were produced by immunoSEQ multiplex PCR, yet TCRdb's version contains in-frame clones alone and is incomplete. Of approximately 230,000 clones in the sample, roughly 82% were seen once. The sample originates from a study of blood T cell repertoires in COVID-19. V gene TRBV6-5 combines with J gene TRBJ1-4; tentative D call: TRBD1 (5 bases). This TCR came from a woman aged 80 or over with active or convalescent COVID-19. Sample: peripheral blood. CDR3 sequence reads: CASSYSVAGRGEKLFF. The CDR3 nucleotides read TGTGCCAGCAGTTACTCAGTCGCAGGGAGGGGTGAAAAACTGTTTTTT.